At least ten counts were recorded for the clone carrying this TCR beta chain. This CDR3 is 12 amino acids long. Germline V lookup: CDR1 DFQATT, CDR2 SNEGSKA (reference sequence). With 6 bases removed from V and 6 bases from J, the gap between germline ends came to 15 bases. The entry originates in a study of identical twins. Healthy Caucasians supplied all donations. Through template switching, a universal primer site was introduced, and the cDNA contained unique molecular identifiers. TCRdb analysed the 5' RACE reads with MiXCR anew, one entry per CDR3 protein. The sample records around 140,000 distinct CDR3 sequences, roughly 3.5% being singletons.

The receptor was isolated from a man younger than 30 in good health. The source material was memory T cells sorted from blood. V and J are TRBV20-1 and TRBJ2-7, with D tentatively TRBD1 or TRBD2 (5 bases each). CDR3 residues: CSALGTTVEQYF. The DNA for the CDR3 is TGCAGTGCGCTAGGGACCACCGTCGAGCAGTACTTC.